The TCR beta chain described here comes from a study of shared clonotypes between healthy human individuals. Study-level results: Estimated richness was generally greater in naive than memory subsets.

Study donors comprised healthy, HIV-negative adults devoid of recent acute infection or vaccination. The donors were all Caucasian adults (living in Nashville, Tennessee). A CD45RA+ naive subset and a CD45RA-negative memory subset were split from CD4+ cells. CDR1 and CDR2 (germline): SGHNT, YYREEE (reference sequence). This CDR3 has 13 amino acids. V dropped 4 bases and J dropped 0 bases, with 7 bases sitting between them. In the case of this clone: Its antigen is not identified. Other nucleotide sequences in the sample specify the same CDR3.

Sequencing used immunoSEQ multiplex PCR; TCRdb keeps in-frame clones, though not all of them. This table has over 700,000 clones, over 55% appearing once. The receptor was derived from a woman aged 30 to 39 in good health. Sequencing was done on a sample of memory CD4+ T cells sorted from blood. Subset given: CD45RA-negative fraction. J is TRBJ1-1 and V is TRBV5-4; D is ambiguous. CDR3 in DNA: TGTGCCAGCAGCGTGACCCTGAACACTGAAGCTTTCTTT. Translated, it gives CASSVTLNTEAFF.